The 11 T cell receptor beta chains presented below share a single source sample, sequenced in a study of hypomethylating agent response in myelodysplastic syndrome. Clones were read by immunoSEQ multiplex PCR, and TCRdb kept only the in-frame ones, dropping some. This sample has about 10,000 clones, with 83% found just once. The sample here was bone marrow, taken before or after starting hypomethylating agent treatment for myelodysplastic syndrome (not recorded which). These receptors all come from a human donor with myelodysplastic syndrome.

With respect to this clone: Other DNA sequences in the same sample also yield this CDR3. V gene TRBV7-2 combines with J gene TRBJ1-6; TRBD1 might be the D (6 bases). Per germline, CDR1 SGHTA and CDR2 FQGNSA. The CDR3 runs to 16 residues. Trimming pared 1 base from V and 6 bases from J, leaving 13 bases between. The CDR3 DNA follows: TGTGCCAGCAGCTTAGAAAGGGGGACGGCTAATTCACCCCTCCACTTT. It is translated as CASSLERGTANSPLHF. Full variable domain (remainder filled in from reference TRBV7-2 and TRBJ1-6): GAGVSQSPSNKVTEKGKDVELRCDPISGHTALYWYRQSLGQGLEFLIYFQGNSAPDKSGLPSDRFSAERTGGSVSTLTIQRTQQEDSAVYLCASSLERGTANSPLHFGNGTRLTVT.

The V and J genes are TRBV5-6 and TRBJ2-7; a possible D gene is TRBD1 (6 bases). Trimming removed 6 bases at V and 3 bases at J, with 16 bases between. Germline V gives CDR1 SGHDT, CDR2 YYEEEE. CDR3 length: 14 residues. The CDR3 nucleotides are TGTGCCAGCAACCCAGAGGGGGTCCACTACGAGCAGTACTTC. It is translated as CASNPEGVHYEQYF.

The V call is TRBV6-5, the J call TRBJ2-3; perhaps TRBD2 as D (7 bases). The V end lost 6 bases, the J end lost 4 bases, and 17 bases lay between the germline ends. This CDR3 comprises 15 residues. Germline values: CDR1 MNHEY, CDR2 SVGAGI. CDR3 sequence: CASRLGGARADTQYF. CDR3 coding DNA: TGTGCCAGCAGGTTGGGGGGGGCGAGAGCAGATACGCAGTATTTT.

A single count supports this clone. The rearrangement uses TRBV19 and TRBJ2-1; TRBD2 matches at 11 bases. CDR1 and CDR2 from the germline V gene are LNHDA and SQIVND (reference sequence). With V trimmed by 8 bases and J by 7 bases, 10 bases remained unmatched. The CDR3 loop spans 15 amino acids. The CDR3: CASAPASGGWNEQFF. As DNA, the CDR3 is TGTGCCAGTGCCCCTGCTAGCGGGGGGTGGAATGAGCAGTTCTTC.

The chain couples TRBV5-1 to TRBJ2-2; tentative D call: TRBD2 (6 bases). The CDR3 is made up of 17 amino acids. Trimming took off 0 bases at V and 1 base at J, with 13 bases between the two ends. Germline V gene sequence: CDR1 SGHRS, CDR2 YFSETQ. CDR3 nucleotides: TGCGCCAGCAGCTTGGTAATCGGTAGCGGGAACACCGGGGAGCTGTTTTTT. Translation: CASSLVIGSGNTGELFF.

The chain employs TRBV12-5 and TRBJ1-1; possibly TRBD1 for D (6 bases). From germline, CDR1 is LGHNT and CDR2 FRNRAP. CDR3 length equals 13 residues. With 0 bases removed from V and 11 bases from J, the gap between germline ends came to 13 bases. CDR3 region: CASGLVEGGSAFF. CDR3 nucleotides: TGTGCTAGTGGTTTGGTAGAGGGGGGGTCGGCTTTCTTT. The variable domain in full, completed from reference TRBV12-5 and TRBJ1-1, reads DARVTQTPRHKVTEMGQEVTMRCQPILGHNTVFWYRQTMMQGLELLAYFRNRAPLDDSGMPKDRFSAEMPDATLATLKIQPSEPRDSAVYFCASGLVEGGSAFFGQGTRLTVV.

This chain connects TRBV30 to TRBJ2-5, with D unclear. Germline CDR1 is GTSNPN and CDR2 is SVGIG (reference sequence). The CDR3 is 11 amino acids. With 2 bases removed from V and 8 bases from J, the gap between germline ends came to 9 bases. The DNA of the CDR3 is TGTGCCTGGAGTCCGGGTGACACCCAGTACTTC. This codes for CAWSPGDTQYF.

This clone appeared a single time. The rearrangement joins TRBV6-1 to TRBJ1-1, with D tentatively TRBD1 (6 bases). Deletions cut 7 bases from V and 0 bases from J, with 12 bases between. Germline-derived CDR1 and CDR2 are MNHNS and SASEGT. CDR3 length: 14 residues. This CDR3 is CASTGGTLNTEAFF. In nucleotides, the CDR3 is TGTGCCAGCACTGGGGGCACTTTGAACACTGAAGCTTTCTTT.

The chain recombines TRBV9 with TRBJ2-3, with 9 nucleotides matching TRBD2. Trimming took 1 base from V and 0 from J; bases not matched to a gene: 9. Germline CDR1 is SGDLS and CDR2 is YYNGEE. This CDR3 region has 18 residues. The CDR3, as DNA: TGTGCCAGCAGCGTATCGACTAGCGGACTCACTAGCACAGATACGCAGTATTTT. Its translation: CASSVSTSGLTSTDTQYF. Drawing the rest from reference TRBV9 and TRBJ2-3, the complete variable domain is DSGVTQTPKHLITATGQRVTLRCSPRSGDLSVYWYQQSLDQGLQFLIQYYNGEERAKGNILERFSAQQFPDLHSELNLSSLELGDSALYFCASSVSTSGLTSTDTQYFGPGTRLTVL.

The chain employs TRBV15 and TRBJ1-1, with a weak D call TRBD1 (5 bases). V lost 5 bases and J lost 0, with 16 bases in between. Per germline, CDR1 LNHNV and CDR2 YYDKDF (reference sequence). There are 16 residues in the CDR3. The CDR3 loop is CATSERLGALNTEAFF. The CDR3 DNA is TGTGCCACCAGCGAGCGACTAGGGGCTTTGAACACTGAAGCTTTCTTT.

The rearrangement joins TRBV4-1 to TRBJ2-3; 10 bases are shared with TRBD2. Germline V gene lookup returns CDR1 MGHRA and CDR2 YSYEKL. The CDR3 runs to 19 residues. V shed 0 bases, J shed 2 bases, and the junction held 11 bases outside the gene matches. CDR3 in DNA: TGCGCCAGCAGCCAAGATCCCCGGAGAAGCGGGAGGGCCACAGATACGCAGTATTTT. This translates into CASSQDPRRSGRATDTQYF.